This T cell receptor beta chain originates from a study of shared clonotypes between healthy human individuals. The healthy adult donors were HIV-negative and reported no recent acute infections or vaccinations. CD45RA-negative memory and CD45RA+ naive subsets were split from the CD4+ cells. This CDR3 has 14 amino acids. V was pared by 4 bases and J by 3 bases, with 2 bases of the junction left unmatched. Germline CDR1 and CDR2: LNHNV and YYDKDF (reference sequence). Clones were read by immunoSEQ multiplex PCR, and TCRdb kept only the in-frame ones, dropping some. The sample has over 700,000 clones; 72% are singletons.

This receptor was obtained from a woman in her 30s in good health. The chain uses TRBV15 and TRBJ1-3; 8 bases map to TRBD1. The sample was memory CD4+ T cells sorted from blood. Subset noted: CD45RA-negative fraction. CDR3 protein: CATSKGQGGNTIYF. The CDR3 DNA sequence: TGTGCCACCAGCAAAGGACAGGGTGGAAACACCATATATTTT.